These 7 T cell receptor beta chains were sequenced from one sample in a study of blood T cell repertoires in COVID-19 (TCRdb year 2020). Library preparation was by the immunoSEQ multiplex PCR assay. TCRdb retrieved this table from immuneACCESS and kept in-frame rearrangements only. Not all clones are present; in checked studies, unresolved V genes account for under half, and no reason is known for the remainder. Counted in this sample were 200,000 or so clones; roughly nine tenths of them appeared once. Jointly, the top ten make up roughly 2.4% of the sample. The sequenced sample was PBMCs or T cells enriched from blood (not recorded which). The source of these receptors is a woman aged 40-49 years with acute COVID-19.

V and J are TRBV27 and TRBJ2-1, with TRBD2 identical over 10 bases. The CDR3 length is 15 residues. V shed 6 bases and J 8 bases; nucleotides not matched to a gene: 10. Germline V gene lookup returns CDR1 MNHEY and CDR2 SMNVEV (reference sequence). The CDR3 loop reads CASSSPAAGGDEQFF. The CDR3 DNA follows: TGTGCCAGCAGCTCCCCGGCAGCGGGAGGGGATGAGCAGTTCTTC.

This chain connects TRBV15 to TRBJ1-6, with 10 bases fitting TRBD1. There are 14 residues in the CDR3. Germline V gene lookup returns CDR1 LNHNV and CDR2 YYDKDF (reference sequence). The V segment lost 4 bases and the J segment 9 bases; nucleotides outside the gene matches: 3. The chain's CDR3 is CATSTGQGGSPLHF. The CDR3 coding sequence is TGTGCCACCAGCACCGGACAGGGGGGTTCACCCCTCCACTTT.

CDR3 DNA: TGTGCCAGCAGCTTAAAACTAGCGGGGGGGTTATTTTCTTACGAGCAGTACTTC. Translation gives CASSLKLAGGLFSYEQYF. V gene TRBV7-8 combines with J gene TRBJ2-7, with 13 positions matching TRBD2. The V gene end was trimmed by 2 bases and the J gene end by 4 bases; junction bases not matched to a gene: 11. Germline CDR1 SGHVS, CDR2 FQNEAQ. The CDR3 has 18 residues.

The chain couples TRBV5-6 to TRBJ2-3; D is perhaps TRBD2 (6 bases). V lost 0 bases and J 0 bases, leaving 11 bases between the germline ends. The CDR3 sequence is 16 residues long. Germline V gene sequence: CDR1 SGHDT, CDR2 YYEEEE. CDR3 amino acids: CASSLGGGTSTDTQYF. The DNA of the CDR3 is TGTGCCAGCAGCTTGGGCGGCGGGACTAGCACAGATACGCAGTATTTT.

The chain uses TRBV5-1 and TRBJ1-1; a possible D gene is TRBD1 (5 bases). Trimming removed 6 bases at V and 7 bases at J, with 16 bases between. This CDR3 is 13 amino acids long. Germline loops: CDR1 SGHRS, CDR2 YFSETQ. CDR3 in amino acids: CASKRQTKDEAFF. CDR3 nucleotides: TGCGCCAGCAAAAGACAGACGAAGGATGAAGCTTTCTTT.

This clone was counted a single time. The rearrangement links TRBV2 to TRBJ2-3, with 10 bases identical to TRBD1. V dropped 0 bases and J dropped 2; count of bases not matched to a gene: 8. This CDR3 spans 18 amino acids. The germline V gene encodes CDR1 SNHLY and CDR2 FYNNEI. The CDR3: CASSEALVDRGTTDTQYF. In DNA form, the CDR3 reads TGTGCCAGCAGTGAAGCGCTTGTGGACAGGGGGACCACAGATACGCAGTATTTT.

The V call is TRBV6-1, the J call TRBJ2-7; 7 bases map to TRBD2. Trimming removed 3 bases from V and 6 bases from J; junction bases left unmatched: 14. Germline CDR1 MNHNS, CDR2 SASEGT. CDR3 size: 16 residues. Here the CDR3 DNA reads TGTGCCAGCAGTGATCCGAACCGGGAGGCAGGCGGCGAGCAGTACTTC. It is translated as CASSDPNREAGGEQYF.